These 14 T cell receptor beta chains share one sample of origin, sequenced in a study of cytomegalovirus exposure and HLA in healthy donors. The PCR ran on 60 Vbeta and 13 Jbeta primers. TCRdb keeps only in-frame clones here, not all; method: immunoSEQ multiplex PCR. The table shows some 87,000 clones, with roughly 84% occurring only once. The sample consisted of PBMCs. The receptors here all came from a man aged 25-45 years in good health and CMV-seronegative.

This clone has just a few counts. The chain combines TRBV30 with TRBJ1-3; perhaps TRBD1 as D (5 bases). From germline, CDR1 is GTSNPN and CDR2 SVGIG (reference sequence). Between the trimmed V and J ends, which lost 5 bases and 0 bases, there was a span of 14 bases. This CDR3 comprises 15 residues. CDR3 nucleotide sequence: TGTGCCTGGGACCCGCCAGGGCGCTCTGGAAACACCATATATTTT. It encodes CAWDPPGRSGNTIYF.

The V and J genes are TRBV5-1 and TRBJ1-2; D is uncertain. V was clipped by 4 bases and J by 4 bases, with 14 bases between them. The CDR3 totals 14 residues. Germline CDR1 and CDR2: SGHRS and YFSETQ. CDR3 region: CASSHGAEGYGYTF. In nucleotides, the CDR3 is TGCGCCAGCAGCCATGGTGCGGAAGGCTATGGCTACACCTTC.

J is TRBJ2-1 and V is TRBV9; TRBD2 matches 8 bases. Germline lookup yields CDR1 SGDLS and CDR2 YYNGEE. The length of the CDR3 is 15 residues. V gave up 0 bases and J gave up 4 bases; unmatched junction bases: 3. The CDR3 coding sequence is TGTGCCAGCAGCGTAGTAGCGGGAATATACAATGAGCAGTTCTTC. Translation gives CASSVVAGIYNEQFF.

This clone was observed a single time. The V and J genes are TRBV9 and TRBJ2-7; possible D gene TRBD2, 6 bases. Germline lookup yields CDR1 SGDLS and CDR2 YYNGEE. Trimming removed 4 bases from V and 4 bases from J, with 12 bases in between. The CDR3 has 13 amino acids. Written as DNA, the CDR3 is TGTGCCAGCAGCCCCCCGGCGGGATACGAGCAGTACTTC. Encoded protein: CASSPPAGYEQYF.

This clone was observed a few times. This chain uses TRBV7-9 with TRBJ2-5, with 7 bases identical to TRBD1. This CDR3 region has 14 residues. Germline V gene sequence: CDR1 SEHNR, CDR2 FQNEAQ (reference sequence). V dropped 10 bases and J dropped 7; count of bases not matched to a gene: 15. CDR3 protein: CATRDRALIGTQYF. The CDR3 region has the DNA TGTGCCACCCGCGACAGGGCCCTCATAGGGACCCAGTACTTC.

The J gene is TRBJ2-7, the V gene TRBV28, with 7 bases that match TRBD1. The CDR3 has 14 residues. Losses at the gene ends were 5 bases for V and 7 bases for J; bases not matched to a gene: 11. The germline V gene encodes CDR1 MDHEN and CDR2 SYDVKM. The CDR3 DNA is TGTGCCAGCAGTCTTCGACAGGGAAGAAGGGAGCAGTACTTC. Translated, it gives CASSLRQGRREQYF.

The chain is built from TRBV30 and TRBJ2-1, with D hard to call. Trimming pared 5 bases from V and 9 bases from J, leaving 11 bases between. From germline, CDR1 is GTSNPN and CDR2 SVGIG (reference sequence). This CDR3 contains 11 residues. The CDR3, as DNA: TGTGCCTGGGACACGCTGGTTGAGCAGTTCTTC. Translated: CAWDTLVEQFF.

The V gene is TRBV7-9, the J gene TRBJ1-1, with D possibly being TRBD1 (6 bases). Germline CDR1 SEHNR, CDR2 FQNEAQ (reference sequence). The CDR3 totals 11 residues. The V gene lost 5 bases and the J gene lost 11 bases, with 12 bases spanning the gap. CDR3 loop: CASSPGQIAFF. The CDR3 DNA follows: TGTGCCAGCAGCCCAGGACAGATCGCTTTCTTT. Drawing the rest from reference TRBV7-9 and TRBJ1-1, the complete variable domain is DTGVSQNPRHKITKRGQNVTFRCDPISEHNRLYWYRQTLGQGPEFLTYFQNEAQLEKSRLLSDRFSAERPKGSFSTLEIQRTEQGDSAMYLCASSPGQIAFFGQGTRLTVV.

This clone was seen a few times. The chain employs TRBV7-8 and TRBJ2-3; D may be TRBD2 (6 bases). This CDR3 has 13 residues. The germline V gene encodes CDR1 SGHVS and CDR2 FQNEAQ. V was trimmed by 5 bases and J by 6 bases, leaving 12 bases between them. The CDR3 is CASSPGVPDTQYF. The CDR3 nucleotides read TGTGCCAGCAGCCCGGGGGTCCCCGATACGCAGTATTTT.

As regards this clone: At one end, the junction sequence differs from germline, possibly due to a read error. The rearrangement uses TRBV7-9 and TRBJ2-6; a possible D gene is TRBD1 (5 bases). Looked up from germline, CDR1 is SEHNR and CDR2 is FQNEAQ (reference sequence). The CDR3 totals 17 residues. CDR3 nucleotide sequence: TGTGCCAGCAGCTCCCTGCTAACAGTCTCTGGGGCCAACGTCCCGACTTTC. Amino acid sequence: CASSSLLTVSGANVPTF.

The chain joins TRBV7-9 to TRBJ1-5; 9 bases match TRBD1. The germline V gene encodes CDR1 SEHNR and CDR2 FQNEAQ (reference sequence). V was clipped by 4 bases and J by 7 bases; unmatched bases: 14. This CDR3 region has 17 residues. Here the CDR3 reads CASSSTTGTGFGQPQHF. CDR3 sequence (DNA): TGTGCCAGCAGCTCAACGACCGGGACAGGGTTCGGACAGCCCCAGCATTTT.

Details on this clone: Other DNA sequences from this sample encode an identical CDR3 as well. DNA of the CDR3: TGCGCCAGCTCCTCCACGGTCGGGTACAATGAGCAGTTCTTC. Translating gives CASSSTVGYNEQFF. This chain links TRBV5-1 with TRBJ2-1; D uncertain. The V end was cut by 7 bases, the J end by 4 bases, with 15 bases between. The CDR3 length is 14 residues. CDR1 SGHRS and CDR2 YFSETQ come from the germline V gene.

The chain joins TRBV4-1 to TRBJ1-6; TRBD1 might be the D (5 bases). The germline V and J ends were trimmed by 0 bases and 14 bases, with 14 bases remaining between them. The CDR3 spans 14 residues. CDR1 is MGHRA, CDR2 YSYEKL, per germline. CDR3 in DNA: TGCGCCAGCAGCCAAGATATTCTCGGGGGGGCCCTCCACTTT. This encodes CASSQDILGGALHF.

For the CDR3, the DNA is TGTGCCAGCAGCTTGGTACTAGCGGGGGGCGTGGAGACCCAGTACTTC. Translating it yields CASSLVLAGGVETQYF. The chain combines TRBV5-4 with TRBJ2-5; 12 nucleotides match TRBD2. Germline loops: CDR1 SGHNT, CDR2 YYREEE (reference sequence). This CDR3 has 16 amino acids. Losses at the gene ends were 0 bases for V and 5 bases for J; bases not matched to a gene: 5.